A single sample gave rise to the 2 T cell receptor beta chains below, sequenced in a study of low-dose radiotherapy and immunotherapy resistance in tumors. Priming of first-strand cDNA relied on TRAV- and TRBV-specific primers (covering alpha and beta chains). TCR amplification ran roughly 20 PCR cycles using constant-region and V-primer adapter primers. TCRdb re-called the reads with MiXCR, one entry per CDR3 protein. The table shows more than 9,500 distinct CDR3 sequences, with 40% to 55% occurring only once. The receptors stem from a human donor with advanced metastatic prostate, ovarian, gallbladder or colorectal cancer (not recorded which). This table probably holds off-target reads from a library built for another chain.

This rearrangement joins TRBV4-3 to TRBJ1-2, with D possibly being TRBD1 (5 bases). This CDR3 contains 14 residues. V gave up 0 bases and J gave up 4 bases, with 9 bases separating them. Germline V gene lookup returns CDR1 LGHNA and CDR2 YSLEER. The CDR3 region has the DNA TGCGCCAGCAGCCAAGATTCCGGGACCTATGGCTACACCTTC. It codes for CASSQDSGTYGYTF.

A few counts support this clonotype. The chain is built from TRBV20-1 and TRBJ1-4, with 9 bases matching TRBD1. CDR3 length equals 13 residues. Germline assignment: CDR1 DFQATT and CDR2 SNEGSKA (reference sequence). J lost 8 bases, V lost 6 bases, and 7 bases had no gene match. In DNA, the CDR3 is TGCAGTGCCCTACAGGGGGCTCAGGAAAAACTGTTTTTT. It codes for CSALQGAQEKLFF.